A selection of T cell receptor beta chains follows, all from one sample in a study of CD8 T cells in ankylosing spondylitis. Via MiXCR, TCRdb re-called the 5' RACE reads, giving one row per CDR3 protein. The sample yields a few hundred thousand distinct CDR3 sequences, 6.5% to 10% seen once. The sequencing input was blood, either unsorted or a sorted T cell fraction (not recorded which). These receptors were obtained from a male donor with ankylosing spondylitis. CDR3s include the opening cysteine and the closing phenylalanine or tryptophan. The order of the fields is V gene, D gene, clone size, J gene, CDR3 DNA, CDR3 protein. The D gene is left open where the match is weak. Clone size is not always given. Where it is, it says once, few, many or a class for expanded clones.

>TRBV29-1|.|many|TRBJ2-5
TGCAGCGACAACCCTGCTGGACAAGAGACCCAGTACTTC
CSDNPAGQETQYF
>TRBV28|.|.|TRBJ2-7
TGTGCCAGCAACGACAGACACTACGAGCAGTACTTC
CASNDRHYEQYF
>TRBV29-1|TRBD1|few|TRBJ2-7
TGCAGCGTTGAAAGTGGTATAGGCAGGGGGCTTTACGAGCAGTACTTC
CSVESGIGRGLYEQYF
>TRBV4-3|TRBD1|.|TRBJ2-3
TGCGCCAGCAGCCAGGGACGACAGGGGCGAATAGATACGCAGTATTTT
CASSQGRQGRIDTQYF
>TRBV6-2/TRBV6-3|.|few|TRBJ2-7
TGTGCCAGCAGTTACTCAGTCCAATTCCACGAGCAGTACTTC
CASSYSVQFHEQYF
>TRBV3-1|TRBD2|.|TRBJ2-2
TGTGCCAGCAGCCGCGGGAGTCCCGTCACCGGGGAGCTGTTTTTT
CASSRGSPVTGELFF
>TRBV6-2/TRBV6-3|.|.|TRBJ1-5
TGTGCCAGCCACCCCGACAGTAATCAGCCCCAGCATTTT
CASHPDSNQPQHF
>TRBV5-1|TRBD2|few|TRBJ2-7
TGCGCCAGCAGCTTATCGGGTAGCGGGAGAACCTACGAGCAGTACTTC
CASSLSGSGRTYEQYF
>TRBV10-3|TRBD2|many|TRBJ2-5
TGTGCCATCAGGGAGGGACTAGGCGGCGAAACCCAGTACTTC
CAIREGLGGETQYF
>TRBV7-9|.|many|TRBJ1-1
TGTGCCAGCAGACCGACACGGAACACTGAAGCTTTCTTT
CASRPTRNTEAFF
>TRBV10-3|.|many|TRBJ1-3
TGTGCCATCAGCCGTGACTACCAGGGAAACACCATATATTTT
CAISRDYQGNTIYF
>TRBV18|.|many|TRBJ2-5
TGTGCCAGCTCACCACCGGAACAGGGCAGGCAAGAGACCCAGTACTTC
CASSPPEQGRQETQYF
>TRBV7-9|TRBD2|many|TRBJ2-1
TGTGCCAGCAGCTCCAGATCTAGCGGGAGGCATGAGCAGTTCTTC
CASSSRSSGRHEQFF
>TRBV5-5|.|few|TRBJ2-1
TGTGCCAGCAGCTTGGAGATAGGGAGCTACAATGAGCAGTTCTTC
CASSLEIGSYNEQFF
>TRBV6-1|.|.|TRBJ2-3
TGTGCCAGCACCGAAGGAAGCACAGATACGCAGTATTTT
CASTEGSTDTQYF
>TRBV2|.|.|TRBJ1-2
TGTGCCAGTCGGGCAGGCCGCTATGGCTACACCTTC
CASRAGRYGYTF
>TRBV4-1|TRBD2|.|TRBJ2-3
TGCGCCAGCAGCCAAAGACTAGCGGGAGGGCCCACAGATACGCAGTATTTT
CASSQRLAGGPTDTQYF
>TRBV29-1|.|many|TRBJ2-1
TGCAGCGTTGAGGCTAGAACAAGGAATGAGCAGTTCTTC
CSVEARTRNEQFF
>TRBV7-2|.|many|TRBJ1-1
TGTGCCAGCAGTTTCCCCGGTGGGGACACTGAAGCTTTCTTT
CASSFPGGDTEAFF
>TRBV5-1|.|few|TRBJ2-5
TGCGCCAGCAGCAGGACGGAAGAGACCCAGTACTTC
CASSRTEETQYF
>TRBV6-2/TRBV6-3|.|.|TRBJ2-1
TGTGCCAGCAGTGGGGGGACTTATGAGCAGTTCTTC
CASSGGTYEQFF
>TRBV7-2|.|many|TRBJ2-1
TGTGCCAGCAGTCAAGGGAGAATACCAACGAAGGATGAGCAGTTCTTC
CASSQGRIPTKDEQFF
>TRBV15|.|few|TRBJ2-1
TGTGCCACCAGCAGGGGCCCCGATGAGCAGTTCTTC
CATSRGPDEQFF
>TRBV14|TRBD1|.|TRBJ1-4
TGTGCCAGCAGCGACAGGGTCCTTGAAAAACTGTTTTTT
CASSDRVLEKLFF
>TRBV6-1|TRBD2|.|TRBJ2-7
TGTGCCAGCAGCGGGACTAGCGGGGGTAAATACGAGCAGTACTTC
CASSGTSGGKYEQYF
>TRBV4-2|TRBD2|many|TRBJ2-2
TGTGCCAGCAGCGTCAGACCGGGACTACCCGGGGAGCTGTTTTTT
CASSVRPGLPGELFF
>TRBV28|.|many|TRBJ2-1
TGTGCCAGCAGTCCCGGTCGAAACAATGAGCAGTTCTTC
CASSPGRNNEQFF
>TRBV9|TRBD2|.|TRBJ2-1
TGTGCCAGCAGCGCCCTAGCGGGAGCGGGATACAATGAGCAGTTCTTC
CASSALAGAGYNEQFF